The T cell receptor beta chain under discussion was sequenced for a study of cytomegalovirus exposure and HLA in healthy donors. Overall study context: HLA-typed donors were the source of around 85 million unique TCRs held in an early data release.

Study results and limitations: Among TCR beta chains, those listed as cytomegalovirus-associated numbered about 150.

Trimming took off 4 bases at V and 9 bases at J, with 10 bases between the two ends. The CDR3 spans 12 residues. Germline V gene sequence: CDR1 LNHNV, CDR2 YYDKDF (reference sequence). This PCR relied on a set of 60 Vbeta primers and 13 Jbeta primers. Sequencing used immunoSEQ multiplex PCR; TCRdb keeps in-frame clones, though not all of them. The table includes about 98,000 clones, about 70% detected once. This clone occurred a few times. What it binds is not known. The sequence was collected from a female donor in good health and CMV-seronegative. The sequencing sample was made of PBMCs. The chain joins TRBV15 to TRBJ1-5; D is unclear. The CDR3 DNA reads TGTGCCACCAGCATTGGCGGTCGGCCCCAGCATTTT. The encoded protein is CATSIGGRPQHF.